This section outlines one T cell receptor beta chain sequence together with its context. The antigen is unknown. All of the isolated RNA was reverse transcribed, so expressed TCRB transcripts were sequenced. Sequencing used immunoSEQ multiplex PCR; TCRdb keeps in-frame clones, though not all of them. The table has roughly 340,000 clones, roughly 12% seen once. These data come from a study of beta chain features in type 1 diabetes. Overall study: Patients looked much like healthy donors when it came to age, gender and cell yields. Points from the study as a whole: TCRB CDR3 length was moderately but significantly reduced in all four CD4+ subsets of Type 1 diabetes patients.

Losses at the gene ends were 5 bases for V and 4 bases for J; bases not matched to a gene: 4. The CDR3 covers 14 residues. Germline V gives CDR1 MNHNY, CDR2 SVGAGI (reference sequence). Central memory, naive, regulatory and stem cell-like memory CD4+ cells were sorted by CD45RO/CCR7/CD25/CD127/CD95/CD27. The rearrangement uses TRBV6-6 and TRBJ2-5; 10 nucleotides agree with TRBD1. The specimen was naive CD4+ T cells from blood. The source is a young woman with type 1 diabetes. The DNA for the CDR3 is TGTGCCAGCAGTCGACAGGGGGCCAGAGAGACCCAGTACTTC. Translating gives CASSRQGARETQYF.